These 5 T cell receptor beta chains were sequenced from one sample in a study of blood T cells in healthy people across ages (dated by TCRdb to between 2015 and 2017). Library construction relied on 5' RACE. The data were produced on an Illumina HiSeq 2500. A second roughly 7 to 12 cycle PCR used a sample-barcoded 5' primer and a J-beta primer mix. Using fastp at Q25 and MiXCR, TCRdb reprocessed the public reads and kept productive beta chains. Each entry is one CDR3 protein sequence, shown with its most common DNA and genes. Here the sample has around 940,000 distinct CDR3 sequences; roughly 51% occur a single time. The ten biggest clones cover 20% to 25% of the sample. Material for sequencing was blood. These receptors all stem from a woman aged 55-70 years in good health.

V gene TRBV6-2 or TRBV6-3 combines with J gene TRBJ2-7, with D perhaps being TRBD1 or TRBD2 (5 bases each). CDR1 is MNHEY, CDR2 SVGEGT, per germline. The CDR3 is made up of 16 amino acids. Between the trimmed V and J ends, which lost 5 bases and 5 bases, there was a span of 22 bases. The CDR3 loop is CASSNDRDPYLDEQYF. DNA for the CDR3: TGTGCCAGCAGTAACGACCGGGACCCCTACCTAGACGAGCAGTACTTC.

The chain uses TRBV20-1 and TRBJ2-7; 8 nucleotides match TRBD1. Trimming at V came to 4 bases and at J to 0 bases, leaving 5 bases not matched to a gene. CDR1 and CDR2 from the germline V gene are DFQATT and SNEGSKA (reference sequence). CDR3 size: 14 residues. Here the CDR3 reads CSANGQGGSYEQYF. The CDR3 DNA sequence: TGCAGTGCTAATGGACAGGGTGGCTCCTACGAGCAGTACTTC.

DNA of the CDR3: TGTGCCAGCAGTTTAGTCCGGGGGGCAGGAACTGAAGCTTTCTTT. This codes for CASSLVRGAGTEAFF. This rearrangement joins TRBV27 to TRBJ1-1; D might be TRBD1 (6 bases). Deletions cut 2 bases from V and 5 bases from J, with 15 bases between. CDR3 length equals 15 residues. CDR1 and CDR2 (germline): MNHEY, SMNVEV (reference sequence).

This clonotype was recorded many times. J is TRBJ2-7 and V is TRBV20-1, with 11 bases matching TRBD1. The CDR3 length is 15 residues. Germline V lookup: CDR1 DFQATT, CDR2 SNEGSKA (reference sequence). The V gene end was trimmed by 2 bases and the J gene end by 2 bases; junction bases not matched to a gene: 5. CDR3 residues: CSARSDRGLTYEQYF. CDR3 DNA: TGCAGTGCTAGATCGGACAGGGGGCTGACCTACGAGCAGTACTTC.

In its sample, this clonotype was seen once. The chain has TRBV12-3 or TRBV12-4 and TRBJ2-1; 7 bases are a match to TRBD2. Trimming took 2 bases from V and 0 from J; bases not matched to a gene: 16. This CDR3 comprises 20 residues. CDR3 coding DNA: TGTGCCAGCAGTTTACCATGGGGGGGGTCTTACCTCCTCTCCTACAATGAGCAGTTCTTC. Residues: CASSLPWGGSYLLSYNEQFF.